The 7 T cell receptor beta chains below all came from one sample that was sequenced in a study of T cells in Graves' hyperthyroidism and ophthalmopathy. TCR beta CDR3 regions were amplified from RNA. Carried out on the TCR CDR3, a first-round RT-PCR used the HTBI primer set. Using its own MiXCR run on the multiplex PCR reads, TCRdb lists one record per CDR3 protein. This table holds some 600,000 distinct CDR3 sequences, about 43% found once. Sequencing was done on a sample of peripheral blood or thyroid tissue (not recorded which). These receptors all come from a woman in her late teens or twenties with Graves' hyperthyroidism.

This clonotype was recorded a few times. This chain links TRBV7-8 with TRBJ1-1; no definite D call. The length of the CDR3 is 15 residues. The V gene lost 5 bases and the J gene lost 1 base, with 14 bases spanning the gap. Germline lookup yields CDR1 SGHVS and CDR2 FQNEAQ. DNA for the CDR3: TGTGCCAGCAGCCCTCACTGGACGGGGAACACTGAAGCTTTCTTT. Translating gives CASSPHWTGNTEAFF.

A word on this clonotype: The CDR3 does not end in the conserved phenylalanine or tryptophan, so this is likely a read error. The V and J genes are TRBV2 and TRBJ2-5; 8 nucleotides line up with TRBD2. Germline V CDR1 and CDR2: SNHLY, FYNNEI. This CDR3 is 15 amino acids long. V lost 5 bases and J lost 1; bases outside the gene matches: 6. The CDR3 DNA follows: TGTGCCAGCAGTTCCGGGGGGGACATCCAAGAGACCCAGTACTAC. As protein: CASSSGGDIQETQYY.

J is TRBJ1-2 and V is TRBV2; no reliable D call. Germline CDR1 SNHLY, CDR2 FYNNEI. CDR3 length equals 13 residues. The DNA of the CDR3 is TGTGCTAGAGTCCCGGCCTCCGGCTATGGCTACACCTTC. Protein: CARVPASGYGYTF.

As regards this clonotype: This clone may be a read error of a much larger clone one base away. V usage is TRBV6-1 and J usage is TRBJ2-2; 7 bases are a match to TRBD2. J gave up 7 bases and V 6 bases, and 8 bases lay outside the gene matches. The V gene's germline CDR1 is MNHNS and CDR2 SASEGT. The CDR3 runs to 14 residues. The CDR3 here is CASSQRGDIGELFF. CDR3 coding DNA: TGTGCCAGCAGCCAGCGGGGTGATATCGGGGAGCTGTTTTTT.

The sample holds many counts of this clonotype. The V call is TRBV15, the J call TRBJ1-1, with D maybe TRBD1 (6 bases). Germline V gene data show CDR1 as LNHNV and CDR2 as YYDKDF (reference sequence). There are 17 residues in the CDR3. V was cut by 5 bases and J by 1 base, with 20 bases left in between. The CDR3 DNA follows: TGTGCCACCAGCCCGAACGATAGGACAGAGGAGAACACTGAAGCTTTCTTT. It encodes CATSPNDRTEENTEAFF.

This clonotype was recorded at least ten times. This may come from a read error, since a much larger clone is one base off. The chain joins TRBV12-3 or TRBV12-4 to TRBJ2-7; unclear D gene. With 6 bases removed from V and 2 bases from J, the gap between germline ends came to 5 bases. The CDR3 totals 11 residues. The CDR3 here is CASSTTYEQYF. CDR3 sequence (DNA): TGTGCCAGCAGCACCACCTACGAGCAGTACTTC.

Remarks on this clonotype: A read error may be the cause here, since a much bigger clone is one base away. Lacking the conserved final phenylalanine or tryptophan, this CDR3 likely reflects a read error. The rearrangement joins TRBV7-8 to TRBJ1-2; D is unresolved. The CDR3 contains 14 residues. Germline lookup yields CDR1 SGHVS and CDR2 FQNEAQ. Trimming took off 0 bases at V and 4 bases at J, with 9 bases between the two ends. CDR3 loop: CASSLAAASYGYTS. DNA of the CDR3: TGTGCCAGCAGCTTAGCGGCAGCTAGCTATGGCTACACCTCC.